This is a list of T cell receptor beta chains from one sample in a study of post-analysis software for immune sequencing data. TCRdb re-called the PCR reads with MiXCR, one entry per CDR3 protein. The table has about 810,000 distinct CDR3 sequences, roughly half seen once. The sample consisted of blood. The receptors stem from a girl aged 10-17 years with multiple sclerosis. CDR3s include the opening cysteine and the closing phenylalanine or tryptophan. The D gene is left open where the match is weak. Clone size is stated in some rows and not others, as once, few, many or a class when expanded.

J gene,clone size,D gene,V gene,CDR3 DNA,CDR3 protein
TRBJ2-7,-,TRBD2,TRBV12-3/TRBV12-4,TGTGCCAGCAGTCCTAGCGGCCAGGGAGAGCAGTACTTC,CASSPSGQGEQYF
TRBJ1-1,once,-,TRBV20-1,TGCAGTGCTAGAGGGTCGGCGAACACTGAAGCTTTCTTT,CSARGSANTEAFF
TRBJ2-5,-,TRBD2,TRBV3-1,TGTGTCAGCAGCCCCTCTCCCCTACTAGCGGGAGTAATAGAGACCCAGTACTTC,CVSSPSPLLAGVIETQYF
TRBJ1-1,-,-,TRBV7-2,TGTGCCAGCAGCTTAGGAATGCAGAACACTGAAGCTTTCTTT,CASSLGMQNTEAFF
TRBJ2-7,-,-,TRBV20-1,TGCAGTGCTAGAGCCCAGGGACGGAGCTACGAGCAGTACTTC,CSARAQGRSYEQYF
TRBJ2-7,-,TRBD2,TRBV11-1,TGTGCCAGCAGCCCCAGAGGCAGCGGGAGGAAGTACGAGCAGTACTTC,CASSPRGSGRKYEQYF
TRBJ2-1,few,TRBD2,TRBV12-3/TRBV12-4,TGTGCCAGCATGGGGCGGGGGGGCTACAATGAGCAGTTCTTC,CASMGRGGYNEQFF
TRBJ2-1,-,TRBD1,TRBV5-1,TGCGCCAGCAGCTCGACAGGGCCCTCCTACAATGAGCAGTTCTTC,CASSSTGPSYNEQFF
TRBJ2-7,-,-,TRBV5-6,TGTGCCAGCAGCTATCACAGATCCTACGAGCAGTACTTC,CASSYHRSYEQYF
TRBJ2-7,-,TRBD2,TRBV29-1,TGCAGCGTTCGGCACAAGCGGGAGGGTGCTCAGCAGTACTTC,CSVRHKREGAQQYF
TRBJ2-5,-,-,TRBV7-3,TGTGCCAGCAGATACTCTTCAGGTCCAAACCAAGAGACCCAGTACTTC,CASRYSSGPNQETQYF
TRBJ2-7,-,-,TRBV20-1,TGCAGTGCTAGCATTTCCAGCTACGAGCAGTACTTC,CSASISSYEQYF
TRBJ2-3,-,TRBD2,TRBV18,TGTGCCAGCTCACCGCCCGGCGGGGGAATCACAGATACGCAGTATTTT,CASSPPGGGITDTQYF
TRBJ2-1,few,TRBD1,TRBV7-3,TGTGCCAGCAGTCAAGACAGGGGCCCTTTCGAGCAGTTCTTC,CASSQDRGPFEQFF
TRBJ2-1,-,TRBD2,TRBV9,TGTGCCAGCAGCGTACTCCCCCCGGGGGGGAGCCAAAATGAGCAGTTCTTC,CASSVLPPGGSQNEQFF
TRBJ2-7,-,-,TRBV27,TGTGCCAGCAGTTTAAAACGGAACTACGAGCAGTACTTC,CASSLKRNYEQYF
TRBJ2-1,-,-,TRBV5-1,TGCGCCAGCAGCTTGGAAGGGTATGAAAGCAATGAGCAGTTCTTC,CASSLEGYESNEQFF
TRBJ2-5,-,TRBD1,TRBV15,TGTGCCACCAGCAGGGGAGTCGACAGGGGCAGGGAGACCCAGTACTTC,CATSRGVDRGRETQYF
TRBJ1-2,few,-,TRBV7-2,TGTGCCAGCAGCTTAGCGTACAGGCCCGACTATGGCTACACCTTC,CASSLAYRPDYGYTF
TRBJ2-1,few,-,TRBV6-2/TRBV6-3,TGTGCCAGCAGTTACGGGATCGTAGCTCCTCCCTACAATGAGCAGTTCTTC,CASSYGIVAPPYNEQFF
TRBJ2-3,few,-,TRBV4-2,TGTGCCAGCAGCCAAGGACTTCCAGATACGCAGTATTTT,CASSQGLPDTQYF
TRBJ1-2,-,-,TRBV4-1,TGCGCCAGCAGCCAAGACCCGAGCAGGGCCTATGGCTACACCTTC,CASSQDPSRAYGYTF
TRBJ2-1,few,-,TRBV20-1,TGCAGTGCTACCGCCACCAAGTTAAATAACAATGAGCAGTTCTTC,CSATATKLNNNEQFF
TRBJ2-1,-,TRBD2,TRBV3-1,TGTGCCAGCAGCCCGACGGGACTAGCGGGAGGAGGATGGGAGCAGTTCTTC,CASSPTGLAGGGWEQFF
TRBJ2-3,-,-,TRBV20-1,TGCAGTGCACGGGGTCGGGGGAACACAGATACGCAGTATTTT,CSARGRGNTDTQYF
TRBJ2-7,-,-,TRBV10-3,TGTGCCAGCAGTTCGGGGCAGCCCACGTCCTACAATGAGCAGTACTTC,CASSSGQPTSYNEQYF
TRBJ2-1,few,TRBD2,TRBV12-3/TRBV12-4,TGTGCCAGCAGTTCAAGCGGGGGGGCGGTTTACAATGAGCAGTTCTTC,CASSSSGGAVYNEQFF
TRBJ2-7,-,TRBD1,TRBV7-9,TGTGCCAGCACCATTTACGCCGGGACAGGGATCGCCGAGCAGTACTTC,CASTIYAGTGIAEQYF
TRBJ2-5,-,TRBD1,TRBV5-1,TGCGCCAGCAGCCCCCTGGAGACAGGGGCCCTAAAGCAGTACTTC,CASSPLETGALKQYF
TRBJ1-6,-,-,TRBV15,TGTGCCACCAGCAGTTTGGACAGCTTAAATTCACCCCTCCACTTT,CATSSLDSLNSPLHF
TRBJ2-5,-,TRBD1,TRBV7-9,TGTGCCAGCAGCGTCGGGACAGGGGGCGCGGAGACCCAGTACTTC,CASSVGTGGAETQYF
TRBJ2-2,-,TRBD2,TRBV7-3,TGTGCCAGCAGCCCACCCGCGGCTAGCGGGAGAAACACCGGGGAGCTGTTTTTT,CASSPPAASGRNTGELFF
TRBJ2-5,-,TRBD2,TRBV3-1,TGTGCCAGCAGCCAACTAGCGGGAGTCAAGGGAGAGACCCAGTACTTC,CASSQLAGVKGETQYF
TRBJ2-4,-,-,TRBV20-1,TGCAGTGCCAGTCGAAATCCAATCGGGGTTGGGGCCAAAAACATTCAGTACTTC,CSASRNPIGVGAKNIQYF
TRBJ2-7,-,-,TRBV6-1,TGTGCCAGTCAATTCATGAGCGGGTCCTCCTACGAGCAGTACTTC,CASQFMSGSSYEQYF
TRBJ1-1,once,-,TRBV29-1,TGCAGCGTTGAAGATCTGGAAGCAACGAATGAAGCTTTCTTT,CSVEDLEATNEAFF